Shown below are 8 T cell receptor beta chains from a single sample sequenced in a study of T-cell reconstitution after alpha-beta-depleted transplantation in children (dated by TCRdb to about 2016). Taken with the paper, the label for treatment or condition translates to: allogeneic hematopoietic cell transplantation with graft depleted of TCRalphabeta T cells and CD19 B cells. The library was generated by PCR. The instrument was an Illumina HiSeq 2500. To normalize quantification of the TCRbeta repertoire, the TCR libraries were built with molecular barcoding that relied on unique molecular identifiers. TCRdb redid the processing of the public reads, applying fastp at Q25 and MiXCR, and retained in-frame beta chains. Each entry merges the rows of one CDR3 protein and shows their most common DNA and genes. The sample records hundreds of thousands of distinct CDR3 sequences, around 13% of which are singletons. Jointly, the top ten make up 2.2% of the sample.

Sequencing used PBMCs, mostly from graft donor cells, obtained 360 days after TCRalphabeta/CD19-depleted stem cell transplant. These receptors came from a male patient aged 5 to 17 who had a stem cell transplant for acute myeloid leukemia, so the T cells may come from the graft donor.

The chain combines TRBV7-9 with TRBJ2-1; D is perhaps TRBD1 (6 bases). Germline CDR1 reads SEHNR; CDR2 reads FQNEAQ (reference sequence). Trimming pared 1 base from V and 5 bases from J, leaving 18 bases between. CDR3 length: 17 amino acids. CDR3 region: CASSLVGTYGSDNEQFF. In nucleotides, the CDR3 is TGTGCCAGCAGCTTAGTAGGGACATATGGGTCCGACAATGAGCAGTTCTTC.

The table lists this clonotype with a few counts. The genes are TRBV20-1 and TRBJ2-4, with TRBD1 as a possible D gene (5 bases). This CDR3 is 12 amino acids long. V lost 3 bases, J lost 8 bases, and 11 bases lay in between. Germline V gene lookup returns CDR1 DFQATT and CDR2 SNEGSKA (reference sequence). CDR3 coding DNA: TGCAGTGCTAGCAGGCCCAGGGACATTCAGTACTTC. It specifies CSASRPRDIQYF.

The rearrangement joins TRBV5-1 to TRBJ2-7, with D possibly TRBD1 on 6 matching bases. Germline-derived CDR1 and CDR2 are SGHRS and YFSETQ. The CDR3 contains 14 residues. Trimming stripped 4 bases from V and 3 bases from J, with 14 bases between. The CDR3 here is CASSNLGGSYEQYF. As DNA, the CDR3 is TGCGCCAGCAGCAATCTTGGGGGCAGCTACGAGCAGTACTTC.

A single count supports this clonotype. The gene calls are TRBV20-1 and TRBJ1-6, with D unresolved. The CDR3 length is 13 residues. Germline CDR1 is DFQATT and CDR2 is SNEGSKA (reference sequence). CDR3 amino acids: CSGRGRDNSPLHF. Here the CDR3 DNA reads TGCAGCGGCAGAGGCCGGGATAATTCACCCCTCCACTTT.

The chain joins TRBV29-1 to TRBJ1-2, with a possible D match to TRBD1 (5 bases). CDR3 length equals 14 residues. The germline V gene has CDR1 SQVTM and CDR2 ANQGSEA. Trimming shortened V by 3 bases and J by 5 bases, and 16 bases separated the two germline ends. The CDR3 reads CSVDGPGTVYGYTF. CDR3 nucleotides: TGCAGCGTTGATGGTCCCGGGACGGTTTATGGCTACACCTTC.

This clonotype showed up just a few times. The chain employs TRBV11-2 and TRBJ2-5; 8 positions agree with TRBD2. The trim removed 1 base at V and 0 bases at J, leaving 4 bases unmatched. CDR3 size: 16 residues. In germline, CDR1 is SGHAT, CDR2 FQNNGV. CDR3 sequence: CASSLAAGAYQETQYF. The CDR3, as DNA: TGTGCCAGCAGCTTAGCAGCGGGGGCGTACCAAGAGACCCAGTACTTC.

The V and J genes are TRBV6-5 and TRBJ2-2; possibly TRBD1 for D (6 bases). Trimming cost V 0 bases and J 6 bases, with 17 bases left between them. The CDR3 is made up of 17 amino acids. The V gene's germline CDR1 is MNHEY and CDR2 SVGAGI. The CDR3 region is CASSYSGGQPPAGELFF. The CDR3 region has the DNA TGTGCCAGCAGTTACTCGGGCGGACAGCCCCCGGCCGGGGAGCTGTTTTTT.

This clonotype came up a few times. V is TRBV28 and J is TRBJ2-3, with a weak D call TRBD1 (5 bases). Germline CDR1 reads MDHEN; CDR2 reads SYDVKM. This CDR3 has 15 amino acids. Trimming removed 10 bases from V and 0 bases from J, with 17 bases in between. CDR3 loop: CATTLRTTSTDTQYF. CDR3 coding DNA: TGTGCCACCACTCTTCGGACAACTAGCACAGATACGCAGTATTTT.